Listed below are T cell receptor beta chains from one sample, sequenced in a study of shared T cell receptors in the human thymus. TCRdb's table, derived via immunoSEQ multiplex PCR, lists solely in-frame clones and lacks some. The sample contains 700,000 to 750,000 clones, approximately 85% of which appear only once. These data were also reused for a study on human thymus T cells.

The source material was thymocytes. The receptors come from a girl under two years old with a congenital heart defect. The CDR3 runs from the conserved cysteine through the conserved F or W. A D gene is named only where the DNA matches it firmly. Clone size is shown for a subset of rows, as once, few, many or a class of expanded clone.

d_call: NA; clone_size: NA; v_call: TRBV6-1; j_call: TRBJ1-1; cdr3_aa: CASRRRRESNTEAFF; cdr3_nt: TGTGCCAGCAGGCGACGGCGGGAGTCGAACACTGAAGCTTTCTTT
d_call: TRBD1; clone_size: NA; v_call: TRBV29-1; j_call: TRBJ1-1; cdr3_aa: CSAILRTGNTEAFF; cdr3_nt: TGCAGCGCTATATTAAGGACAGGCAACACTGAAGCTTTCTTT
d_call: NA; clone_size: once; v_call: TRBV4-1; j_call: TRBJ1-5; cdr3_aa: CASSQDGGSRAQNQPQHF; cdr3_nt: TGCGCCAGCAGCCAAGATGGGGGGAGCAGGGCACAGAATCAGCCCCAGCATTTT
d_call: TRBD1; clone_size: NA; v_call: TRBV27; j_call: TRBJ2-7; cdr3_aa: CASSLAGTGRDEQYF; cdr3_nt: TGTGCCAGCAGCTTAGCCGGGACAGGGAGGGACGAGCAGTACTTC
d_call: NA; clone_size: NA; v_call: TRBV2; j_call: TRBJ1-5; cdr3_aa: CASSEPGSSNQPQHF; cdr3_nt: TGTGCCAGCAGTGAACCTGGGAGCAGCAATCAGCCCCAGCATTTT
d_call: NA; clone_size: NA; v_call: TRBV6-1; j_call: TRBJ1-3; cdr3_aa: CASSGTGCPSGNTIYF; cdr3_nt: TGTGCCAGCAGTGGAACAGGTTGCCCCTCTGGAAACACCATATATTTT
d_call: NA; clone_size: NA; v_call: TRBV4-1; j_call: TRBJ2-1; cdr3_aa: CASSQRNIPTGPGTNYNEQFF; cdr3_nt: TGCGCCAGCAGCCAAAGAAACATACCCACAGGGCCCGGGACAAACTACAATGAGCAGTTCTTC
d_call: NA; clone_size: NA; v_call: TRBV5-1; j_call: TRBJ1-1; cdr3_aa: CASSLGGLVNTEAFF; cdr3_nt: TGCGCCAGCAGCTTGGGTGGACTTGTGAACACTGAAGCTTTCTTT
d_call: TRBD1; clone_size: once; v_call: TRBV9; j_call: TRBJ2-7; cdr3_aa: CASSEGTPLGTGETYEQYF; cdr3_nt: TGTGCCAGCAGCGAGGGGACCCCGCTCGGGACAGGGGAAACCTACGAGCAGTACTTC
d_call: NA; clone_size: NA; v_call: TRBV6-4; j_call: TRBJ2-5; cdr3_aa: CASSDSRHSRRETQYF; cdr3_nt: TGTGCCAGCAGTGACTCCAGACATTCCCGAAGGGAGACCCAGTACTTC
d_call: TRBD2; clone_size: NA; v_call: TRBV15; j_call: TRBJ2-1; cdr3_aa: CATSRDPLAGGLYNEQFF; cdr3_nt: TGTGCCACCAGCAGAGATCCCTTAGCGGGTGGGCTCTACAATGAGCAGTTCTTC
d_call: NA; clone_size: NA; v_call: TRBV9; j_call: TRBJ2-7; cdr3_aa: CASSVVPGANEQYF; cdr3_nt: TGTGCCAGCAGCGTAGTACCAGGTGCCAACGAGCAGTACTTC
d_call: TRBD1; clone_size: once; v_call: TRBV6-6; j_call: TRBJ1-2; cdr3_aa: CASRKDRGLYGYTF; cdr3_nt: TGTGCCAGCAGGAAGGACAGGGGGCTTTATGGCTACACCTTC
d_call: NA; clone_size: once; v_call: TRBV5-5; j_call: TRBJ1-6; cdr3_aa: CASSFTQGSYNSPLHF; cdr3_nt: TGTGCCAGCAGCTTTACTCAGGGCTCCTATAATTCACCCCTCCACTTT
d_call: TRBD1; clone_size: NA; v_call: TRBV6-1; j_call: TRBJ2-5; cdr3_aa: CASRTGGGTQYF; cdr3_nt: TGTGCCAGCAGGACAGGGGGTGGGACCCAGTACTTC
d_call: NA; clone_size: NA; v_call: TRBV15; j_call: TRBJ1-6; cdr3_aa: CATSRPPADNSPLHF; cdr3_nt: TGTGCCACCAGCAGACCCCCCGCGGATAATTCACCCCTCCACTTT
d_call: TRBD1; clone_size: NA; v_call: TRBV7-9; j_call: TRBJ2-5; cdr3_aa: CASSSRQGHETQYF; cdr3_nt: TGTGCCAGCAGCTCCCGACAGGGCCATGAGACCCAGTACTTC
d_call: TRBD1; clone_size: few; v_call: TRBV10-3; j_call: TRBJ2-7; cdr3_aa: CAISTGQPYEQYF; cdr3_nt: TGTGCCATCAGTACGGGACAGCCCTACGAGCAGTACTTC
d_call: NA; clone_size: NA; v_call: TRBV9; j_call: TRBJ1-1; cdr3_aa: CASSPRRSGSEAFF; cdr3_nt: TGTGCCAGCAGCCCAAGGAGGAGTGGTTCTGAAGCTTTCTTT
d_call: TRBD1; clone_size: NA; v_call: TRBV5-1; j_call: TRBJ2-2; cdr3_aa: CASSLRPGTGNTGELFF; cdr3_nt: TGCGCCAGCAGCTTGCGTCCTGGGACAGGGAACACCGGGGAGCTGTTTTTT
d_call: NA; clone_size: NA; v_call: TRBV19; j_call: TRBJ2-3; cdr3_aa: CASSLPGSADTQYF; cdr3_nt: TGTGCCAGTTCCCTCCCCGGTTCCGCAGATACGCAGTATTTT
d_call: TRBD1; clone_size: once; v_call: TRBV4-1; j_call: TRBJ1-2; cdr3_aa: CASSQTYRGNYGYTF; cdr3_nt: TGCGCCAGCAGCCAAACCTACAGGGGGAACTATGGCTACACCTTC
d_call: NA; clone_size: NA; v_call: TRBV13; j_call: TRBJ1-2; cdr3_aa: CASSLIRGVDGYTF; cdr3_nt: TGTGCCAGCAGCTTAATCAGGGGAGTGGATGGCTACACCTTC
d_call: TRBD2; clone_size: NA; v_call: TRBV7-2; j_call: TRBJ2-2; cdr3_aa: CASSLDESLAGGLTGELFF; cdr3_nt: TGTGCCAGCAGCTTAGATGAAAGTCTAGCGGGGGGACTCACCGGGGAGCTGTTTTTT
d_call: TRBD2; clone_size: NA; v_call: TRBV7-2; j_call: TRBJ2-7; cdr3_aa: CASSLPPGGRFYEQYF; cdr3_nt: TGTGCCAGCAGCTTACCCCCCGGGGGGAGGTTCTACGAGCAGTACTTC
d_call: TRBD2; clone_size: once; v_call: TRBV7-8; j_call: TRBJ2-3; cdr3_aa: CASSPRASGGAGLMMNTDTQYF; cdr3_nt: TGTGCCAGCAGCCCCCGGGCTAGCGGGGGGGCCGGTCTGATGATGAACACAGATACGCAGTATTTT
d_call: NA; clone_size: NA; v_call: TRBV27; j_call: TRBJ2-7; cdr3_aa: CASSVTPGSSHYEQYF; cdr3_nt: TGTGCCAGCAGTGTCACTCCAGGCTCATCCCACTACGAGCAGTACTTC